Listed below are T cell receptor beta chains from one sample, sequenced in a study of cytotoxic CD8 clonotypes in ibrutinib-treated CLL. This table comes from immunoSEQ multiplex PCR, and its TCRdb copy is limited to in-frame clones, with some not included. The table lists some 200,000 clones, around 72% of them singletons. The specimen comprised PBMCs, sampled after 24 months of ibrutinib treatment. The receptors stem from a human donor with chronic lymphocytic leukemia. Both conserved end residues are part of each CDR3. D genes are given only for firm matches. Clone sizes are given selectively: once, few, many, or a class where the clone is expanded.

NA NA TRBJ1-1 TRBV15 CATSTHSDRGSNTEAFF TGTGCCACCAGCACCCACTCGGACAGAGGGTCGAACACTGAAGCTTTCTTT
TRBD1 NA TRBJ1-2 TRBV14 CASSRGTGGANYGYTF TGTGCCAGCAGCAGGGGTACAGGGGGCGCGAACTATGGCTACACCTTC
TRBD2 NA TRBJ2-3 TRBV6-5 CASSTTSVDTDTQYF TGTGCCAGCAGTACGACTAGCGTGGACACAGATACGCAGTATTTT
NA NA TRBJ2-2 TRBV7-2 CASSLAQGDGELFF TGTGCCAGCAGCTTAGCGCAGGGTGACGGGGAGCTGTTTTTT
NA NA TRBJ2-1 TRBV5-1 CASSLAGGRGLSYNEQFF TGCGCCAGCAGCTTGGCGGGTGGACGAGGACTCTCCTACAATGAGCAGTTCTTC
TRBD2 NA TRBJ2-1 TRBV19 CASSMGLARNEQFF TGTGCCAGTAGTATGGGACTAGCGCGGAATGAGCAGTTCTTC
TRBD2 NA TRBJ2-7 TRBV5-4 CASSLSGSAYEQYF TGTGCCAGCAGCCTTAGCGGGAGCGCCTACGAGCAGTACTTC
NA NA TRBJ2-3 TRBV4-3 CASSQEDRDTTDTQYF TGCGCCAGCAGCCAAGAGGATCGGGACACCACAGATACGCAGTATTTT
TRBD2 NA TRBJ2-3 TRBV6-1 CASDPSGRAFDTQYF TGTGCCAGCGACCCTAGCGGGAGGGCCTTTGATACGCAGTATTTT
NA few TRBJ2-1 TRBV27 CASSSGNADPVYNEQFF TGTGCCAGCAGTTCGGGAAACGCGGACCCGGTCTACAATGAGCAGTTCTTC
TRBD1 NA TRBJ1-5 TRBV30 CAWSLKLRGTGFVYQPQHF TGTGCCTGGAGTTTAAAGTTGAGGGGGACAGGGTTCGTATATCAGCCCCAGCATTTT
NA NA TRBJ2-1 TRBV13 CASSLGASLFNEQFF TGTGCCAGCAGCCTGGGGGCGTCGTTGTTCAATGAGCAGTTCTTC
TRBD1 NA TRBJ1-1 TRBV7-2 CASSYTGTGGFGAFF TGTGCCAGCAGCTATACCGGGACAGGGGGTTTTGGAGCTTTCTTT
NA NA TRBJ2-1 TRBV7-9 CASTVANEQFF TGTGCCAGCACCGTAGCTAATGAGCAGTTCTTC
TRBD2 NA TRBJ2-7 TRBV19 CASSITGLAGGPSYEQYF TGTGCCAGTAGTATCACGGGACTAGCGGGAGGGCCCTCCTACGAGCAGTACTTC
NA once TRBJ2-1 TRBV20-1 CSANSNEQFF TGCAGTGCTAATAGTAATGAGCAGTTCTTC
TRBD1 NA TRBJ2-5 TRBV9 CASSPWTGQGETQYF TGTGCCAGCAGCCCTTGGACAGGGCAGGGGGAGACCCAGTACTTC
NA few TRBJ2-2 TRBV29-1 CSVEFGHVGELFF TGCAGCGTTGAGTTCGGCCACGTCGGGGAGCTGTTTTTT
TRBD1 NA TRBJ1-4 TRBV4-3 CASSQDQGGEKLFF TGCGCCAGCAGCCAAGATCAGGGGGGTGAAAAACTGTTTTTT
NA NA TRBJ2-2 TRBV10-1 CASSVYSGGGELFF TGCGCCAGCAGTGTATACTCGGGCGGCGGGGAGCTGTTTTTT
NA NA TRBJ2-1 TRBV7-9 CASSLRGLAGNEQFF TGTGCCAGCAGCTTAAGGGGGTTAGCTGGCAATGAGCAGTTCTTC
TRBD1 NA TRBJ2-5 TRBV5-1 CASSLGTGVQETQYF TGCGCCAGCAGCCTCGGGACAGGCGTCCAAGAGACCCAGTACTTC
NA few TRBJ1-5 TRBV19 CASTIRDANQPQHF TGTGCCAGTACTATCCGGGACGCAAATCAGCCCCAGCATTTT
TRBD2 NA TRBJ2-4 TRBV19 CASSSRSGSSKNIQYF TGTGCCAGTAGTTCCCGAAGCGGGAGTTCTAAAAACATTCAGTACTTC
NA few TRBJ2-1 TRBV27 CASRSVWEQFF TGTGCCAGCAGGTCGGTCTGGGAGCAGTTCTTC
NA few TRBJ2-1 TRBV13 CASSWGSYNEQFF TGTGCCAGCAGCTGGGGCTCCTACAATGAGCAGTTCTTC
NA NA TRBJ1-1 TRBV5-4 CASSLGGGTEAFF TGTGCCAGCAGCTTGGGTGGAGGAACTGAAGCTTTCTTT
TRBD2 NA TRBJ2-3 TRBV2 CAIANERGHTDTQYF TGTGCCATCGCGAATGAGCGGGGTCACACAGATACGCAGTATTTT
NA once TRBJ1-2 TRBV10-3 CAISPGSSSGYTF TGTGCCATCAGCCCAGGGTCCTCCTCTGGCTACACCTTC
NA NA TRBJ2-3 TRBV7-2 CASSLDGGRHDTQYF TGTGCCAGCAGCTTAGATGGGGGCCGACATGATACGCAGTATTTT
NA few TRBJ1-2 TRBV6-1 CASSEWRGLAPYGYTF TGTGCCAGCAGTGAATGGCGGGGGCTAGCCCCCTATGGCTACACCTTC
NA NA TRBJ1-5 TRBV19 CASNAQMRDNQPQHF TGTGCCAGTAACGCCCAAATGAGGGACAATCAGCCCCAGCATTTT
NA NA TRBJ2-5 TRBV6-6 CASSTRLVGATQYF TGTGCCAGCAGCACCCGACTCGTGGGGGCGACCCAGTACTTC
TRBD1 NA TRBJ2-1 TRBV4-2 CASSQKTGGWYNEQFF TGTGCCAGCAGCCAAAAAACAGGGGGCTGGTACAATGAGCAGTTCTTC
TRBD2 few TRBJ2-1 TRBV18 CASSSRGLAGAGSYNEQFF TGTGCCAGCTCCTCACGGGGACTAGCGGGAGCCGGGTCCTACAATGAGCAGTTCTTC
TRBD2 few TRBJ2-3 TRBV6-1 CASSEASAIAGGDTQYF TGTGCCAGCAGTGAAGCGAGTGCTATAGCGGGAGGAGATACGCAGTATTTT
NA NA TRBJ1-2 TRBV7-2 CASSLWRVGGYTF TGTGCCAGCAGCTTATGGCGGGTCGGTGGCTACACCTTC
TRBD2 NA TRBJ2-1 TRBV7-7 CASSLAGVGEQFF TGTGCTAGCAGCTTGGCGGGAGTCGGTGAGCAGTTCTTC
NA NA TRBJ2-3 TRBV29-1 CSANPGALYTDTQYF TGCAGCGCCAACCCAGGGGCCCTCTACACAGATACGCAGTATTTT